This T cell receptor (beta chain) was recovered during a study of PD-L1 blockade in urothelial cancer. Method: immunoSEQ multiplex PCR; TCRdb's copy keeps in-frame clones and lacks some. The data contain around 25,000 clones, around nine tenths of them singletons. The starting material was PBMCs, obtained around atezolizumab (anti-PD-L1) treatment. The sequence came from a man in his forties or fifties with urothelial cancer.

Here the CDR3 reads CASSPPQGANTEAFF. CDR3 sequence (DNA): TGTGCCAGCTCACCACCGCAGGGGGCAAACACTGAAGCTTTCTTT. The chain uses TRBV18 and TRBJ1-1; 8 bases align to TRBD1. Germline CDR1 reads KGHSH; CDR2 reads LQKENI. The CDR3 is 15 amino acids. V lost 0 bases and J lost 2; bases outside the gene matches: 2. Combining the CDR3 with reference TRBV18 and TRBJ1-1 gives the whole variable domain NAGVMQNPRHLVRRRGQEARLRCSPMKGHSHVYWYRQLPEEGLKFMVYLQKENIIDESGMPKERFSAEFPKEGPSILRIQQVVRGDSAAYFCASSPPQGANTEAFFGQGTRLTVV.